The sequence of this TCR beta chain was determined in a study of CD8+CD57+ T cells in acquired aplastic anemia. Overall study: Recorded DNA amounts for sorted CD4+ and CD8+ cells had an average of 3.2 ug. An average of approximately 11 million reads for CD4+ cells was obtained from healthy donors. Study observations and caveats: Around 29 CD8+ CDR3 sequences were shared between patients and controls. Patients and controls were not found to differ significantly in CD8+ Simpson's diversity.

The TCR beta profiling, which covered VDJ combination and CDR3 sequence, was carried out using genomic DNA as the template. TCRdb reprocessed the reads with MiXCR, giving one entry per CDR3 protein. The table lists around 400,000 distinct CDR3 sequences, 65% to 75% of them singletons. As concerns this clonotype: What it binds is not known. The junction shows a germline mismatch at one end, possibly a read error.

CDR1 and CDR2 from the germline V gene are SGHKS and YYEKEE (reference sequence). CDR3 size: 15 residues. The J gene is TRBJ2-7, the V gene TRBV5-5, with 7 bases that match TRBD1. The sequenced material came from sorted CD4+, CD8+, or CD8+CD57+ T cells (not recorded which) from PBMCs. This sequence was found in a human donor in good health, serving as a control. The CDR3 sequence: CASSRSISDRYEQYF. CDR3 bases: TGCGCCAGCAGCCGTAGTATCTCGGACAGGTACGAGCAGTACTTC.